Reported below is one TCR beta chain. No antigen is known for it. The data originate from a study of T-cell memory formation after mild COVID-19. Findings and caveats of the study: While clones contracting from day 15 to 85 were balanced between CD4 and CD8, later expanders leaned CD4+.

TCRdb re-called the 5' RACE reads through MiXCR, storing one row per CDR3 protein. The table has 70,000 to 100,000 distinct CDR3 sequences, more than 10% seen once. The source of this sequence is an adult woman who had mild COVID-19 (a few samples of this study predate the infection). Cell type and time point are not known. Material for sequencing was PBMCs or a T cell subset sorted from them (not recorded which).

The CDR3 nucleotides read TGTGCCAGCAGCCAAACTAGCGGGGCCAAGCCCTACGAGCAGTACTTC. Encoded protein: CASSQTSGAKPYEQYF. The rearrangement uses TRBV9 and TRBJ2-7, with TRBD2 matching over 10 bases. V trimming: 4 bases; J trimming: 2 bases; junction bases outside the gene matches: 9. The germline CDR1 and CDR2 sequences are SGDLS and YYNGEE. This CDR3 has 16 amino acids.